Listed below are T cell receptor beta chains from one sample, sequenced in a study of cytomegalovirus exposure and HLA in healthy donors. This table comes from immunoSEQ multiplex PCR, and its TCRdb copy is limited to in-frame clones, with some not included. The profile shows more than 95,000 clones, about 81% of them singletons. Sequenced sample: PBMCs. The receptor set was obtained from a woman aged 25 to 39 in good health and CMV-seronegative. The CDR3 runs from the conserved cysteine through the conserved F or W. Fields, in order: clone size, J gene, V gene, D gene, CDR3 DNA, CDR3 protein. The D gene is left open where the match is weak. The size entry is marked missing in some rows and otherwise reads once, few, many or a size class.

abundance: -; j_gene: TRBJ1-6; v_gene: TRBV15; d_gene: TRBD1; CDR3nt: TGTGCCACCAGCAGAAGACAGGGGAGTTCACCCCTCCACTTT; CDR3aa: CATSRRQGSSPLHF
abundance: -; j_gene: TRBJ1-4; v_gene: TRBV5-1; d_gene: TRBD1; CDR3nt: TGCGCCAGCAGCTTGGGGGTGACAGGGGCTGTAGCTAATGAAAAACTGTTTTTT; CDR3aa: CASSLGVTGAVANEKLFF
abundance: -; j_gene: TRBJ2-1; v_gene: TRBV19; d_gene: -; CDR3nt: TGTGCCAGTAGTATCCAGACAGGCCAAGGTTACAATGAGCAGTTCTTC; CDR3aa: CASSIQTGQGYNEQFF
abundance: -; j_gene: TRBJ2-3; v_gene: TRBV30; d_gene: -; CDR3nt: TGTGTCTGGAGTGTAGGGGGGGCAAGCACAGATACGCAGTATTTT; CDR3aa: CVWSVGGASTDTQYF
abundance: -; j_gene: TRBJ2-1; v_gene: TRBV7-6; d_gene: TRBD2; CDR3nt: TGTGCCAGCAGCAAAAGCTCTAGCGGGGGGGTGGACAATGAGCAGTTCTTC; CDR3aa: CASSKSSSGGVDNEQFF
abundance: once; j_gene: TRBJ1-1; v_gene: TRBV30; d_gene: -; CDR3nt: TGTGCCTGGCGGTCGATGAACACTGAAGCTTTCTTT; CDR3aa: CAWRSMNTEAFF
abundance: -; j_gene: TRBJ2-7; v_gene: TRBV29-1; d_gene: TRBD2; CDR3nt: TGCAGCGTTGGCGGGGGCGGGAGGCTAACCTACGAGCAGTACTTC; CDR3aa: CSVGGGGRLTYEQYF
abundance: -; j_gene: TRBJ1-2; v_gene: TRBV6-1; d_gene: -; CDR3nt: TGTGCCAGCAGTGCCCGTCCAGGTCGTCGGGATTATGGCTACACCTTC; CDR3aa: CASSARPGRRDYGYTF
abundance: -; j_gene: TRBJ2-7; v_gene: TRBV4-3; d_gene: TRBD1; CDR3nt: TGCGCCAGCAGCCAACGGGACAGAGACTACGAGCAGTACTTC; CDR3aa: CASSQRDRDYEQYF
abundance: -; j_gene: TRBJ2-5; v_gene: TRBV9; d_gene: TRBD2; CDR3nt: TGTGCCAGCAGCGGACGGAGGGGAGGGATAGAGACCCAGTACTTC; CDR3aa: CASSGRRGGIETQYF
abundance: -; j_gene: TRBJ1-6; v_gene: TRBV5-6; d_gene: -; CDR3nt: TGTGCCAGCAGCTTGGGGGCAGGGTTGAGTAATTCACCCCTCCACTTT; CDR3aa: CASSLGAGLSNSPLHF
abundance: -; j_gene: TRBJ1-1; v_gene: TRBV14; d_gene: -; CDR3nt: TGTGCCAGCAGCCAACTCCTCGGACAGAATGGGAACACTGAAGCTTTCTTT; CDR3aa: CASSQLLGQNGNTEAFF
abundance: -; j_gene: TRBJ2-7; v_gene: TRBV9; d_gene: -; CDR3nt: TGTGCCAGCAACCCCCTGGGGGGAGGCGAGCAGTACTTC; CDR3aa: CASNPLGGGEQYF
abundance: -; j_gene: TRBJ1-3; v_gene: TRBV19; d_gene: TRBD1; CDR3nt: TGTGCCAGTAGTACATACCTAGGGACAGTTGGAAACACCATATATTTT; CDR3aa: CASSTYLGTVGNTIYF
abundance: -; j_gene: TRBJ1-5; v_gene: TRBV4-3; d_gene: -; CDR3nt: TGCGCCAGCAGCCAAGATTATTACGGGTCCCATCAGCCCCAGCATTTT; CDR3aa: CASSQDYYGSHQPQHF
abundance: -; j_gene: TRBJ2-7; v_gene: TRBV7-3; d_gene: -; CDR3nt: TGTGCCAGCAGCTTGGGACAAAACTACGAGCAGTACTTC; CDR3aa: CASSLGQNYEQYF
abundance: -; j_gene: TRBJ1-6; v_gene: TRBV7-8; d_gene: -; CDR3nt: TGTGCCAGCAGCCCCTGGGGGCAGTCGGGCTCACCCCTCCACTTT; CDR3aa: CASSPWGQSGSPLHF
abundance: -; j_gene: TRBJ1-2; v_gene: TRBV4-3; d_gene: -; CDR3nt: TGCGCCAGCAGCCAAGATGCGCAGGGGTCCTATGGCTACACCTTC; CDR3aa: CASSQDAQGSYGYTF
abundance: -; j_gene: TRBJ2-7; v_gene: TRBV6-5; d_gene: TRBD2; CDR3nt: TGTGCCAGCAGTTACTGGTCTAGCGGACCCTACGAGCAGTACTTC; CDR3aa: CASSYWSSGPYEQYF
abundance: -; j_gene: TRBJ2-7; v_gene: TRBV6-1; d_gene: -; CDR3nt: TGTGCCAGCAGTCAGTACGAGCAGTACTTC; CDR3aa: CASSQYEQYF
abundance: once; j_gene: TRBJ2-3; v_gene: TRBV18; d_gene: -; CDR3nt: TGTGCCAGCTCAAAAATGGCTGACAGTTTGCTGGATACGCAGTATTTT; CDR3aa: CASSKMADSLLDTQYF
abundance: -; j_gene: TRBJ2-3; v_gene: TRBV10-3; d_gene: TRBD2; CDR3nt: TGTGCCATCAGTGCTAGCGGGGACACAGATACGCAGTATTTT; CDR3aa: CAISASGDTDTQYF
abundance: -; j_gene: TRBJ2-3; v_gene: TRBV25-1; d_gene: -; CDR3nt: TGTGCCAGCAGTGGTGGGCATCGCCAAGATACGCAGTATTTT; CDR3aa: CASSGGHRQDTQYF
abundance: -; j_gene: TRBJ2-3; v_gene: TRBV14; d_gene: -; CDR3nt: TGTGCCAGTAGTGGGGCTGGAACCACAGATACGCAGTATTTT; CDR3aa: CASSGAGTTDTQYF
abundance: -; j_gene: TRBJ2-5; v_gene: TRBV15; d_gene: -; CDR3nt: TGTGCCACCAGCAGAGATAATGTGGGGGGGACCCAGTACTTC; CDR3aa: CATSRDNVGGTQYF
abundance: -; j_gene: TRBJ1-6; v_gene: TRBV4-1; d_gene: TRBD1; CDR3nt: TGCGCCAGCAGCCAAGATCTAGACAGGGGATATAATTCACCCCTCCACTTT; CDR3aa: CASSQDLDRGYNSPLHF
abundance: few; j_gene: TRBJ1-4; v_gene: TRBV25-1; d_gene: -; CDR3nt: TGTGCCAGCAGTGAACGGACGGGAAATAATGAAAAACTGTTTTTT; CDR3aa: CASSERTGNNEKLFF
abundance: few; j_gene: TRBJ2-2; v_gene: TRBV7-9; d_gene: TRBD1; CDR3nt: TGTGCCAGCAGTTGGACAGGGGAAGGGGAGCTGTTTTTT; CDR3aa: CASSWTGEGELFF
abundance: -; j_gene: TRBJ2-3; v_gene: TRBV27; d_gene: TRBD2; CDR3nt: TGTGCCAGCAGCTCCCTCAAGGTTTGGGGGACCTCGGGAGGTACGCAGTATTTT; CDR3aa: CASSSLKVWGTSGGTQYF
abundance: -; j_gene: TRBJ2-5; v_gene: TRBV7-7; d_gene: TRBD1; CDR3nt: TGTGCTAGCAGCTTACAGGGGGCGGAGACCCAGTACTTC; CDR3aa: CASSLQGAETQYF
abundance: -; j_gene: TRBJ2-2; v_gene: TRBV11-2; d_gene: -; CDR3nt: TGTGCCAGCAGCTCCCGGGATCGCACCGGGGAGCTGTTTTTT; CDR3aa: CASSSRDRTGELFF
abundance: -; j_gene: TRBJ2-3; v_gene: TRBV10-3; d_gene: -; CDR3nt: TGTGCCACTTCCGGCGGGGGCACAGATACGCAGTATTTT; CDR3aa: CATSGGGTDTQYF
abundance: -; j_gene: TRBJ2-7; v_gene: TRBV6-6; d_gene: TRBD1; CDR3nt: TGTGCCAGCAGTTACTCGCGGGACAGGGGGCCAAGGGAGCAGTACTTC; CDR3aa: CASSYSRDRGPREQYF
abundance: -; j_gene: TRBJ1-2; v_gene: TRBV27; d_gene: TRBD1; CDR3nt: TGTGCCAGCAGTTTATCCGGACAGGTGCCTGGCTACACCTTC; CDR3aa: CASSLSGQVPGYTF
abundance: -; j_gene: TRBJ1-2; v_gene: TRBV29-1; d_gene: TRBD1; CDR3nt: TGCAGCGTAGCAGGGGGGCATGGCTACACCTTC; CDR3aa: CSVAGGHGYTF
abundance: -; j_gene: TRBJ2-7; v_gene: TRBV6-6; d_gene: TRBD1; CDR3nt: TGTGCCAGCAGTTACTCCCAGGGGGACAGGGGCTACGAGCAGTACTTC; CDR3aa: CASSYSQGDRGYEQYF
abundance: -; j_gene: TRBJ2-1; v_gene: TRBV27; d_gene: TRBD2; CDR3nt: TGTGCCAGCAGTCCCCGGACTAGCGGGAATGAGCAGTTCTTC; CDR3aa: CASSPRTSGNEQFF
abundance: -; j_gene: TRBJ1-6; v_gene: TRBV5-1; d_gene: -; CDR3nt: TGCGCCAGCAGCTTGAGGGAGGGAGTTAATTCACCCCTCCACTTT; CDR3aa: CASSLREGVNSPLHF
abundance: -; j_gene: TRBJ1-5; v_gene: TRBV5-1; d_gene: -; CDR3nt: TGCGCCAGCAGCCCGGGACATACTAATCAGCCCCAGCATTTT; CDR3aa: CASSPGHTNQPQHF
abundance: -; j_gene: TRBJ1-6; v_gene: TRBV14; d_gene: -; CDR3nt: TGTGCCAGCAGCCAAGATCTCGGGTTGAGTTCACCCCTCCACTTT; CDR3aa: CASSQDLGLSSPLHF
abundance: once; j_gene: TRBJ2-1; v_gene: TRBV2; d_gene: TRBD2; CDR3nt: TGTGCCAGCAGGGCTCGGGGACTATACAATGAGCAGTTCTTC; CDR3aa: CASRARGLYNEQFF
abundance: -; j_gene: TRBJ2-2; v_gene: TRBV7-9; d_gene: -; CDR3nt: TGTGCCAGCAGCTCGTCGGCCAGGGCAGCCGGGGAGCTGTTTTTT; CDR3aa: CASSSSARAAGELFF
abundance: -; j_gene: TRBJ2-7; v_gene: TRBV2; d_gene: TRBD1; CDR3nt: TGTGCCAGCAGTGAACGGACAGGGATCTACGAGCAGTACTTC; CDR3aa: CASSERTGIYEQYF
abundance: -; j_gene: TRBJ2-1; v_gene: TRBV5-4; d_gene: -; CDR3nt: TGTGCCAGCGGGGGCCGGACGTACAATGAGCAGTTCTTC; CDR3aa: CASGGRTYNEQFF
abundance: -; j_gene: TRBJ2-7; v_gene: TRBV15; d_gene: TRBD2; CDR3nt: TGTGCCACCAGCAGAGGAAGGTCTAGCGGGAGGGCCGAGCAGTACTTC; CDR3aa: CATSRGRSSGRAEQYF